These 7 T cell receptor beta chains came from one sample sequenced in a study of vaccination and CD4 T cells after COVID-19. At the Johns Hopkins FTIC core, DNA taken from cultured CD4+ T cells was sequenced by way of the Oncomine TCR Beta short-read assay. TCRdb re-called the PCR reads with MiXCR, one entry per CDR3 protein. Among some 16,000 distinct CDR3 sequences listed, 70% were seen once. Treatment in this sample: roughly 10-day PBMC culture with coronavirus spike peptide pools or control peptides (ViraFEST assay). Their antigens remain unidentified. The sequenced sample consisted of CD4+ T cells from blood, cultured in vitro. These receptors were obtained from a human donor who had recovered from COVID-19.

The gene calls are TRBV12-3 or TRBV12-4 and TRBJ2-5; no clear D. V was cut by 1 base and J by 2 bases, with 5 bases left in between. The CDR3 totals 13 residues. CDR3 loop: CASSLVYQETQYF. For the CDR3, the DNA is TGTGCCAGCAGTTTAGTGTATCAAGAGACCCAGTACTTC.

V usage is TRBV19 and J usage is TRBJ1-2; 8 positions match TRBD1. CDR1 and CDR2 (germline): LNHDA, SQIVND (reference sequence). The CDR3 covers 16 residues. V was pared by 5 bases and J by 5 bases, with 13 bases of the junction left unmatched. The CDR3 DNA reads TGTGCCAGTAGTCTGCGGACAGGGCAGACCCTATATGGCTACACCTTC. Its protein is CASSLRTGQTLYGYTF.

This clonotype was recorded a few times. The CDR3 nucleotides read TGTGCCAGCAGCTTAGCCTCCACAGATACGCAGTATTTT. This gives the protein CASSLASTDTQYF. The rearrangement links TRBV7-6 to TRBJ2-3; unclear D gene. CDR1 is SGHVS, CDR2 FNYEAQ, per germline. The V end was cut by 0 bases, the J end by 2 bases, with 3 bases between. The CDR3 extends over 13 amino acids.

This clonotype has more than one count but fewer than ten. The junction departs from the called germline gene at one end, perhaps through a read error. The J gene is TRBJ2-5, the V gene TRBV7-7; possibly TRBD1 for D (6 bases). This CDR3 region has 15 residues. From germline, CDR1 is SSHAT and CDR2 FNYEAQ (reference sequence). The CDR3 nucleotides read TGTGCTAGCAGCTCCACAGGGACGGGCCAAGAGACCCAGTACTTC. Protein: CASSSTGTGQETQYF.

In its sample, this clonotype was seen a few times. CDR3 DNA: TGTGCCAGCAGCGCCCGCCGAGATGGCTACACCTTC. Translated: CASSARRDGYTF. This rearrangement joins TRBV7-8 to TRBJ1-2; D is unclear. Germline CDR1 SGHVS, CDR2 FQNEAQ. The CDR3 runs to 12 residues. Trimming cost V 5 bases and J 6 bases, with 10 bases left between them.

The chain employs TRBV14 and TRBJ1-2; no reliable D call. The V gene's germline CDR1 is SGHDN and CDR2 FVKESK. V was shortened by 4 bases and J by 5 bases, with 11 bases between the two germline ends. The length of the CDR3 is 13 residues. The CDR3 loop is CASSLRQEYGYTF. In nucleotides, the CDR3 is TGTGCCAGCAGCCTTAGGCAGGAGTATGGCTACACCTTC.

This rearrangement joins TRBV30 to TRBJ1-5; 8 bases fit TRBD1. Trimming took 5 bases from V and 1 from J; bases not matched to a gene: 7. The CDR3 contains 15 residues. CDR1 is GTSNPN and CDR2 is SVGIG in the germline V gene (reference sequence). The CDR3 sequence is CAWSYGQGSNQPQHF. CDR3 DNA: TGTGCCTGGTCGTATGGACAGGGCAGCAATCAGCCCCAGCATTTT.